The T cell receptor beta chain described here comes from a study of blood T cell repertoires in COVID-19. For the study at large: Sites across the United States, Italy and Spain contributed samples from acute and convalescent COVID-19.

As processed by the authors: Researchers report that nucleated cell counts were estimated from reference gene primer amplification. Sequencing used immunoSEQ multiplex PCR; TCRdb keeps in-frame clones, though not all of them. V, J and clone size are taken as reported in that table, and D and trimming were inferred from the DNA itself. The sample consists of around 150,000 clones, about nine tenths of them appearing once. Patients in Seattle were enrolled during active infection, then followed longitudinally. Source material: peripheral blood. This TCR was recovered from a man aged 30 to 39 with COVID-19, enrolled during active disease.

The CDR3 spells CASRLQGDLPSYTGELFF. DNA for the CDR3: TGCGCCAGCAGACTTCAGGGGGACCTGCCCTCATACACCGGGGAGCTGTTTTTT. J is TRBJ2-2 and V is TRBV4-3; 7 bases agree with TRBD1. CDR1 is LGHNA, CDR2 YSLEER, per germline. Unmatched junction bases numbered 16, after V lost 6 bases and J lost 3 bases. The CDR3 has 18 residues.